The 20 T cell receptor beta chains in this list originate from one sample, sequenced in a study of monozygotic twins with inflammatory bowel disease. TCRdb reprocessed the 5' RACE reads and stores each CDR3 protein as one record, lacking DNA. This table lists roughly 320,000 distinct CDR3 sequences. Sequenced: blood. These receptors originate from a human donor with ulcerative colitis or Crohn's disease, or a healthy co-twin of an affected twin (not recorded which).

The chain combines TRBV7-9 with TRBJ2-5. Germline lookup yields CDR1 SEHNR and CDR2 FQNEAQ (reference sequence). This CDR3 has 11 residues. CDR3 protein: CASSSSKTQYF.

The rearrangement joins TRBV12-3 or TRBV12-4 to TRBJ2-7; the TCRdb call, TRBD1, lacks DNA for checking. This CDR3 is 15 amino acids long. The CDR3 reads CASSFRSQGINEQYF.

The chain recombines TRBV7-7 with TRBJ2-3; the D call from TCRdb, TRBD2, cannot be confirmed without DNA. The germline CDR1 and CDR2 sequences are SSHAT and FNYEAQ (reference sequence). The CDR3 sequence is 15 residues long. The CDR3 region is CASSSIGGGLDTQYF.

The chain combines TRBV20-1 with TRBJ2-1; TCRdb's D call, TRBD2, is unchecked because there is no DNA. Germline CDR1 is DFQATT and CDR2 is SNEGSKA (reference sequence). The CDR3 length is 11 residues. This CDR3 is CSAWRNNEQFF.

V usage is TRBV4-3 and J usage is TRBJ2-1; TCRdb gives TRBD1 as the D gene, but with no DNA this cannot be confirmed. This CDR3 is built from 20 residues. The V gene's germline CDR1 is LGHNA and CDR2 YSLEER. The CDR3 protein is CASSHPGTGGSISSYNEQFF.

The chain carries TRBV5-1 and TRBJ2-7. Germline V CDR1 and CDR2: SGHRS, YFSETQ. CDR3 length equals 12 residues. Here the CDR3 reads CASSLIGGEQYF.

The chain recombines TRBV7-2 with TRBJ2-2; TCRdb indicates TRBD1, and absent DNA this call remains unverified. The germline gives CDR1 SGHTA, CDR2 FQGNSA. The CDR3 spans 15 residues. This chain's CDR3 is CASRGQGQNTGELFF.

The chain recombines TRBV11-2 with TRBJ1-1. Germline V gives CDR1 SGHAT, CDR2 FQNNGV. The CDR3 sequence is 18 residues long. CDR3 protein: CASSPAFGGQGSTTEAFF.

The V gene is TRBV11-2, the J gene TRBJ2-1; without DNA, the TCRdb call of TRBD2 cannot be checked. This CDR3 has 14 amino acids. Germline CDR1 reads SGHAT; CDR2 reads FQNNGV. CDR3 protein: CASRDYEVGNEQFF.

The rearrangement joins TRBV24-1 to TRBJ2-5; TCRdb's assignment of TRBD1 cannot be checked, as there is no DNA. Germline V CDR1 and CDR2: KGHDR, SFDVKD. This CDR3 contains 15 residues. This CDR3 reads CATSEPGQGGETQYF.

The genes are TRBV14 and TRBJ2-2. Germline V gene sequence: CDR1 SGHDN, CDR2 FVKESK. There are 14 residues in the CDR3. CDR3 amino acids: CASTGRIDTGELFF.

V usage is TRBV5-1 and J usage is TRBJ2-3. CDR3 length: 14 amino acids. Looked up from germline, CDR1 is SGHRS and CDR2 is YFSETQ. The chain's CDR3 is CASSLDVSTDTQYF. Full variable domain (missing parts from reference TRBV5-1 and TRBJ2-3): KAGVTQTPRYLIKTRGQQVTLSCSPISGHRSVSWYQQTPGQGLQFLFEYFSETQRNKGNFPGRFSGRQFSNSRSEMNVSTLELGDSALYLCASSLDVSTDTQYFGPGTRLTVL.

The chain combines TRBV12-3 or TRBV12-4 with TRBJ1-2; lacking DNA, the TRBD1 call made by TCRdb goes unchecked. This CDR3 spans 17 amino acids. CDR3 region: CASSRPGRHTSSYGYTF.

The V call is TRBV29-1, the J call TRBJ2-1; TCRdb designates TRBD1, a call that cannot be tested without DNA. The CDR3 has 11 residues. Germline V gene lookup returns CDR1 SQVTM and CDR2 ANQGSEA. The chain's CDR3 is CSGSRGGEQFF.

The chain links TRBV5-1 to TRBJ2-5; TCRdb names TRBD2, which stays unverified in the absence of DNA. CDR1 is SGHRS and CDR2 is YFSETQ in the germline V gene. The CDR3 is 14 residues long. The CDR3 region is CASSLVGGAETQYF.

The gene calls are TRBV29-1 and TRBJ1-2; TCRdb reports TRBD1, a call that lacks DNA to check it against. The CDR3 runs to 17 residues. Germline CDR1 SQVTM, CDR2 ANQGSEA. The CDR3 region is CSVEDPPGQKGGYGYTF.

The V gene is TRBV14, the J gene TRBJ1-2; TCRdb proposes TRBD1, but this gene call is untestable without DNA. The V gene's germline CDR1 is SGHDN and CDR2 FVKESK. The CDR3 has 16 residues. CDR3 loop: CASSQPGTGGSYGYTF.

V and J are TRBV14 and TRBJ1-3. The germline V gene has CDR1 SGHDN and CDR2 FVKESK. CDR3 length: 13 amino acids. CDR3 amino acids: CASSLPSGNTIYF.

V usage is TRBV16 and J usage is TRBJ1-1; lacking DNA, the TRBD1 call made by TCRdb goes unchecked. The V gene's germline CDR1 is KGHSY and CDR2 FQNENV. The CDR3 runs 15 residues. CDR3 sequence: CASSQSGRGNTEAFF.

This chain uses TRBV7-2 with TRBJ1-5; the D call of TRBD1 rests on TCRdb alone, since no DNA is present to check it. CDR1 SGHTA and CDR2 FQGNSA come from the germline V gene. The CDR3 runs to 14 residues. The CDR3 sequence: CASSPGGVGQPQHF.